Listed below are T cell receptor beta chains from one sample, sequenced in a study of blood T cell repertoires in COVID-19. Profiling relied on immunoSEQ multiplex PCR, and the TCRdb table lists in-frame clones only, not all of them. Among approximately 170,000 clones listed, 89% were seen once. The sequenced sample consisted of PBMCs or T cells enriched from blood (not recorded which). The receptors were sampled from a woman aged 18 to 35 who had recovered from COVID-19. Both conserved end residues are part of each CDR3. The D gene is left open where the match is weak. A row's size may be missing; if present it is once, few, many or a size class.

>TRBJ2-2|TRBD1|.|TRBV7-6
TGTGCCAGCATGGGACAGGGTTGGACCGGGGAGCTGTTTTTT
CASMGQGWTGELFF
>TRBJ2-2|TRBD2|.|TRBV28
TGTGCCAGCAGTGGGGTGACTAGCGGTTGGGGGGAGCTGTTTTTT
CASSGVTSGWGELFF
>TRBJ2-3|.|.|TRBV9
TGTGCCAGCAGCGTATCAGGAACAGATACGCAGTATTTT
CASSVSGTDTQYF
>TRBJ2-3|TRBD2|once|TRBV5-1
TGCGCCAGCGCGGGGACTAGCGGGAGGCGGGGAGATACGCAGTATTTT
CASAGTSGRRGDTQYF
>TRBJ1-3|.|.|TRBV7-6
TGTGCCAGCAGCTCCCCGGCAGGGACTGGAAACACCATATATTTT
CASSSPAGTGNTIYF
>TRBJ1-5|TRBD1|.|TRBV28
TGTGCCAGCAGCCCGATGGAGGGGGGGACAGGGCGCAGTCAGCCCCAGCATTTT
CASSPMEGGTGRSQPQHF
>TRBJ2-7|TRBD1|.|TRBV5-1
TGCGCCAGCAGAAACCGGGACAGGGGTTCCTACGAGCAGTACTTC
CASRNRDRGSYEQYF
>TRBJ1-4|.|.|TRBV6-5
TGTGCCAGCAATTACGGTCCAGGGCAGGCTAATGAAAAACTGTTTTTT
CASNYGPGQANEKLFF
>TRBJ2-1|TRBD1|.|TRBV28
TGTGCCAGCAGTAGGAGACAGGGGGCCGGCTCCTACAATGAGCAGTTCTTC
CASSRRQGAGSYNEQFF
>TRBJ2-1|TRBD1|.|TRBV6-5
TGTGCCAGCAGGACGGGGGACAGGGGTTTTACTGAGCAGTTCTTC
CASRTGDRGFTEQFF
>TRBJ1-1|.|.|TRBV28
TGTGCCGTCCACAGGGATAGTGGAACTGAAGCTTTCTTT
CAVHRDSGTEAFF
>TRBJ1-2|.|.|TRBV5-1
TGCGCCAGCAGGGTACAAGGAGCTAACTATGGCTACACCTTC
CASRVQGANYGYTF
>TRBJ2-2|TRBD1|once|TRBV5-1
TGCGCCAGCAGTCCCGGGACAGGGGGCGCCAATACCGGGGAGCTGTTTTTT
CASSPGTGGANTGELFF
>TRBJ2-2|.|once|TRBV7-9
TGTGCCAGCAGCCCAGGGGTGAACACCGGGGAGCTGTTTTTT
CASSPGVNTGELFF
>TRBJ2-2|.|.|TRBV5-1
TGCGCCAGCAGCTTGGATACAACAGGGAGAGCCGGGGAGCTGTTTTTT
CASSLDTTGRAGELFF
>TRBJ2-7|.|.|TRBV7-9
TGTGCCAGCAGCCGAAATACTTACGAGCAGTACTTC
CASSRNTYEQYF
>TRBJ2-7|TRBD2|.|TRBV7-2
TGTGCCAGCAGCTCGACTCCGACTAGCGGGATTTCCTACGAGCAGTACTTC
CASSSTPTSGISYEQYF